The present entry profiles one T cell receptor (beta chain) with its context. Assay: immunoSEQ multiplex PCR; the TCRdb copy retains only in-frame clones and omits some. The table includes some 220,000 clones, roughly 94% detected once. These data belong to a study of control samples from healthy donors and cancer patients. With 7 bases removed from V and 3 bases from J, the gap between germline ends came to 10 bases. The CDR3 sequence is 13 residues long. The gene calls are TRBV12-3 or TRBV12-4 and TRBJ1-5, with TRBD1 as a possible D gene (6 bases). This TCR was recovered from a man aged 50-59 years in good health. Input material: blood. The CDR3 DNA sequence: TGTGCCAGCAAGGGGGGGTTCAATCAGCCCCAGCATTTT. This codes for CASKGGFNQPQHF.